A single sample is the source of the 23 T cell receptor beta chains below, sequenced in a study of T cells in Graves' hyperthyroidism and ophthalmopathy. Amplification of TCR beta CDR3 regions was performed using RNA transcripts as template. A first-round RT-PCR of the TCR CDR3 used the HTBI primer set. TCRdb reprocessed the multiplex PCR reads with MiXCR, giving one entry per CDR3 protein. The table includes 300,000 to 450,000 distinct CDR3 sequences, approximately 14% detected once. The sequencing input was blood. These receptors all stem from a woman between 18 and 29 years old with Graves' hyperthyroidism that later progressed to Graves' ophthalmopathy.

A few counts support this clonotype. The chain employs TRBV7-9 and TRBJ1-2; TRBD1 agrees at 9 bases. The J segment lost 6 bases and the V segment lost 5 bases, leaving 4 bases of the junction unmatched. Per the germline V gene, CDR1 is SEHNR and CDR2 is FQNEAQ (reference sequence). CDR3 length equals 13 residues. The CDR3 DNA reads TGTGCCAGCAGCAGACAGGGGGAGGATGGCTACACCTTC. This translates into CASSRQGEDGYTF.

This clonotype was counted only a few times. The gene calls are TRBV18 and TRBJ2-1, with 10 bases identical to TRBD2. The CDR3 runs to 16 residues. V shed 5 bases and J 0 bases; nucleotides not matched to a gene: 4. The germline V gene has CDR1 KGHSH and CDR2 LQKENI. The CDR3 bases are TGTGCCAGCTCAACGGGACTAGCGCCCTCCTACAATGAGCAGTTCTTC. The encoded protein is CASSTGLAPSYNEQFF.

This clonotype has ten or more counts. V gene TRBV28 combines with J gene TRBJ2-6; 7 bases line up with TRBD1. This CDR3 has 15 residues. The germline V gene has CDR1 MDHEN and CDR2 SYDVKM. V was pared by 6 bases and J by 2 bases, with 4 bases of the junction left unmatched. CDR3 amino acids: CASRDRVPGANVLTF. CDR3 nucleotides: TGTGCCAGCAGAGACAGGGTCCCTGGGGCCAACGTCCTGACTTTC. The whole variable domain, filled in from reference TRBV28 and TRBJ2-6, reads DVKVTQSSRYLVKRTGEKVFLECVQDMDHENMFWYRQDPGLGLRLIYFSYDVKMKEKGDIPEGYSVSREKKERFSLILESASTNQTSMYLCASRDRVPGANVLTFGAGSRLTVL.

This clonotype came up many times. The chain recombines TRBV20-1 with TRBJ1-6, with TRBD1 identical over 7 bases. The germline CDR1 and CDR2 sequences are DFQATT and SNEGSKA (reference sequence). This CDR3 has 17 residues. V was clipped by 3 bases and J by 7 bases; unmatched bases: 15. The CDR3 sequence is CSARDYVLGQLNSPLHF. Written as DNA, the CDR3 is TGCAGTGCTAGGGACTACGTCTTGGGACAGTTAAATTCACCCCTCCACTTT.

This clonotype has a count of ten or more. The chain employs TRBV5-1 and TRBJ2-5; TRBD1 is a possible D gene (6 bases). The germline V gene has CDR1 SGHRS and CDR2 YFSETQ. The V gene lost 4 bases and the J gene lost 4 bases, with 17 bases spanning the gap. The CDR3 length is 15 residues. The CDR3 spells CASSVGNRGGETQYF. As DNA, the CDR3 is TGCGCCAGCAGCGTGGGGAATCGAGGGGGAGAGACCCAGTACTTC.

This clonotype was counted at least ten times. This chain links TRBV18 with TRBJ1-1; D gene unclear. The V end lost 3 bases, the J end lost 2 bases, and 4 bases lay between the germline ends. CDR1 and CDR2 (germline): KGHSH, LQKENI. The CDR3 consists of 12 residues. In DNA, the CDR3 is TGTGCCAGCTCACCGAAAAACACTGAAGCTTTCTTT. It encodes CASSPKNTEAFF.

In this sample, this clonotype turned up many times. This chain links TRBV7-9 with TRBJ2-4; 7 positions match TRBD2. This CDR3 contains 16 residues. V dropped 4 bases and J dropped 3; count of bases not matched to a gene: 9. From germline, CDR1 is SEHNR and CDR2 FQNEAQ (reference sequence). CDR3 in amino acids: CASSSPGGPNKNIQYF. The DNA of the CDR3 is TGTGCCAGCAGCTCACCGGGGGGACCTAACAAAAACATTCAGTACTTC.

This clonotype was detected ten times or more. Here the CDR3 DNA reads TGTGCCAGCTCACCACCGACCGGGACAGGGAACACCGGGGAGCTGTTTTTT. It encodes CASSPPTGTGNTGELFF. This sequence joins TRBV18 and TRBJ2-2; 8 nucleotides agree with TRBD1. After removal of 0 bases from V and 1 base from J, the junction contained 4 bases not matched to a gene. The V gene's germline CDR1 is KGHSH and CDR2 LQKENI. The CDR3 has 17 residues. The whole variable domain, filled in from reference TRBV18 and TRBJ2-2, reads NAGVMQNPRHLVRRRGQEARLRCSPMKGHSHVYWYRQLPEEGLKFMVYLQKENIIDESGMPKERFSAEFPKEGPSILRIQQVVRGDSAAYFCASSPPTGTGNTGELFFGEGSRLTVL.

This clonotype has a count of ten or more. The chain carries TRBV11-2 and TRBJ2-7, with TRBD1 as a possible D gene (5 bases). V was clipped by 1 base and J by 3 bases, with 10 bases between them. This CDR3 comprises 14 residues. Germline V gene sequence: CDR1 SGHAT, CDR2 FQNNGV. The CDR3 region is CASSLGAGLYEQYF. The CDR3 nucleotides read TGTGCCAGCAGCTTAGGGGCAGGGCTCTACGAGCAGTACTTC.

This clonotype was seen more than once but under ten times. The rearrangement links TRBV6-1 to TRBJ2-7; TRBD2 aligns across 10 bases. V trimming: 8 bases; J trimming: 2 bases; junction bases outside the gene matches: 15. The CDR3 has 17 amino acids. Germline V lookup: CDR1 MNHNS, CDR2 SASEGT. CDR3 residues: CASAWALAGGPPYEQYF. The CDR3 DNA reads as TGTGCCAGCGCGTGGGCTTTAGCGGGAGGTCCCCCCTACGAGCAGTACTTC.

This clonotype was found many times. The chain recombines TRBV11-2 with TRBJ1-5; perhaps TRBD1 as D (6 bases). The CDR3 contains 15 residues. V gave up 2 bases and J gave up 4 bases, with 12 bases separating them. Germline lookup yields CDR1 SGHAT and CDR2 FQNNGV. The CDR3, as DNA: TGTGCCAGCAGCTTAACAGGGTCGCTTAATCAGCCCCAGCATTTT. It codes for CASSLTGSLNQPQHF.

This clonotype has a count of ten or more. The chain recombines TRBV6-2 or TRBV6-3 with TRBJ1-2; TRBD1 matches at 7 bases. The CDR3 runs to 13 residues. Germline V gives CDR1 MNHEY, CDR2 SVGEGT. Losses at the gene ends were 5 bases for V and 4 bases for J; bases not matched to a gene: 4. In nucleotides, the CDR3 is TGTGCCAGCAGTCCAGACAGGGCCTATGGCTACACCTTC. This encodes CASSPDRAYGYTF.

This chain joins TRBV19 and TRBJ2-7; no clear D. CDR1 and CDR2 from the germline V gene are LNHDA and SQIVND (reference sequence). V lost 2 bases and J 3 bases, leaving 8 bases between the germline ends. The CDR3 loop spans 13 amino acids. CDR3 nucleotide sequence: TGTGCCAGTAGTATACGTGCATTCTACGAGCAGTACTTC. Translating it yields CASSIRAFYEQYF.

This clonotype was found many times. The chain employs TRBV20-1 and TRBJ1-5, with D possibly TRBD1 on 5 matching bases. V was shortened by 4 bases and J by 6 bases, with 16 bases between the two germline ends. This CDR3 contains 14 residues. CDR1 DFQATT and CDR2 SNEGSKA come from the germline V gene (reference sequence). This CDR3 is CSAMEGRGGQPQHF. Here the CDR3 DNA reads TGCAGTGCTATGGAGGGGCGCGGGGGTCAGCCCCAGCATTTT.

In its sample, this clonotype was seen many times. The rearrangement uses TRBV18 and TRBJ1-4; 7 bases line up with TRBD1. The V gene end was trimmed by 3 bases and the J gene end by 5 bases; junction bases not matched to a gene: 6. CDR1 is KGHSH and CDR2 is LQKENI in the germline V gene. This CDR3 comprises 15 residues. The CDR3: CASSPTGRANEKLFF. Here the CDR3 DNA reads TGTGCCAGCTCACCGACAGGGAGGGCGAATGAAAAACTGTTTTTT.

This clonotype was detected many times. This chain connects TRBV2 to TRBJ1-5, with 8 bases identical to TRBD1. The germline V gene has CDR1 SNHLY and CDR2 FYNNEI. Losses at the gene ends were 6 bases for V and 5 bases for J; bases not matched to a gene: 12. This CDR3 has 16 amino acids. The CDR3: CASSETRQGLDQPQHF. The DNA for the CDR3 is TGTGCCAGCAGCGAAACGAGACAGGGGCTGGATCAGCCCCAGCATTTT.

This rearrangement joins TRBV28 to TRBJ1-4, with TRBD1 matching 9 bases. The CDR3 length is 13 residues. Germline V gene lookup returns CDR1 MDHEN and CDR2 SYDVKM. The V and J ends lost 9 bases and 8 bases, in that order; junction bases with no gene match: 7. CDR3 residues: CASRRTGVEKLFF. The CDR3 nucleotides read TGTGCCAGTAGAAGGACAGGGGTGGAAAAACTGTTTTTT.

The CDR3 here is CASSPRRNTDSPLHF. The CDR3 nucleotides are TGTGCCAGCAGCCCCCGACGGAACACGGATTCACCCCTCCACTTT. The V and J genes are TRBV11-2 and TRBJ1-6, with D hard to call. V was cut by 5 bases and J by 8 bases, with 16 bases left in between. The CDR3 length is 15 residues. CDR1 is SGHAT, CDR2 FQNNGV, per germline. The full variable domain, with the rest looked up from reference TRBV11-2 and TRBJ1-6, is EAGVAQSPRYKIIEKRQSVAFWCNPISGHATLYWYQQILGQGPKLLIQFQNNGVVDDSQLPKDRFSAERLKGVDSTLKIQPAKLEDSAVYLCASSPRRNTDSPLHFGNGTRLTVT.

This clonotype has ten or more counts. This CDR3 reads CAIEPEGQGAREQFF. As DNA, the CDR3 is TGTGCCATCGAGCCCGAGGGACAGGGGGCGCGGGAGCAGTTCTTC. The J gene is TRBJ2-1, the V gene TRBV7-9; 12 bases map to TRBD1. The V gene's germline CDR1 is SEHNR and CDR2 FQNEAQ (reference sequence). V lost 10 bases and J lost 10; bases outside the gene matches: 14. CDR3 size: 15 residues.

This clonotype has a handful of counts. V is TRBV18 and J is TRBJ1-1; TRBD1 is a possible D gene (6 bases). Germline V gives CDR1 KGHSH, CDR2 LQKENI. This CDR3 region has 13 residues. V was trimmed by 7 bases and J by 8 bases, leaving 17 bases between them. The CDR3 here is CASFNRGSGEAFF. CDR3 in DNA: TGTGCCAGCTTTAATAGGGGGTCGGGGGAAGCTTTCTTT.

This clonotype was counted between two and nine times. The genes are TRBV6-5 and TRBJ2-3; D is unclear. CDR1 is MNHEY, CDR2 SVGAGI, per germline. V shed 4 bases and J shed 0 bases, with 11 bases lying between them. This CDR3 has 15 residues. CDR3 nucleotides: TGTGCCAGCAGTTCACTCAGGCTTAGCACAGATACGCAGTATTTT. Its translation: CASSSLRLSTDTQYF.

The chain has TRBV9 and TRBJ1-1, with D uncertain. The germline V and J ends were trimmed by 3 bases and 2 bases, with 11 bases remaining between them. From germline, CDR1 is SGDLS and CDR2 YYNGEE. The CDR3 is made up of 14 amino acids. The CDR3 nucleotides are TGTGCCAGCAGCGGAGGAACAGATAACACTGAAGCTTTCTTT. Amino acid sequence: CASSGGTDNTEAFF.

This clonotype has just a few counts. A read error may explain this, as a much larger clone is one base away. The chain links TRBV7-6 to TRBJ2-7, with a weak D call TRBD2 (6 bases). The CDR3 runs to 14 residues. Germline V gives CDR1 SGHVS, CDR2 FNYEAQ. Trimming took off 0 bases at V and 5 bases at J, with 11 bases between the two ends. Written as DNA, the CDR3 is TGTGCCAGCAGCTTAGCCGGGAGTGGGCACGAGCAGTACTTC. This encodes CASSLAGSGHEQYF.